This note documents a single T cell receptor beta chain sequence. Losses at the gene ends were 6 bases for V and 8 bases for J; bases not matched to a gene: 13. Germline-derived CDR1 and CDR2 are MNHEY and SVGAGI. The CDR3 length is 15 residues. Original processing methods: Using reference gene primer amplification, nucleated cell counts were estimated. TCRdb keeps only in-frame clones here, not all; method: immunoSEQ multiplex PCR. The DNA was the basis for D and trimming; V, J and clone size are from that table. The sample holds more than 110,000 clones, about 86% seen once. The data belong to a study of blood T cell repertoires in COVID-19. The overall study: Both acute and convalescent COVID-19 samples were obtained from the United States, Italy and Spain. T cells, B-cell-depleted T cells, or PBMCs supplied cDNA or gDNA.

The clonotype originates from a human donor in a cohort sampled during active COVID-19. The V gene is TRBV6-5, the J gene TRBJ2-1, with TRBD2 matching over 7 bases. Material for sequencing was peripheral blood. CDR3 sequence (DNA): TGTGCCAGCAGCATAGGACTAGGGGACTCGGATGAGCAGTTCTTC. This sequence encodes CASSIGLGDSDEQFF.